This paragraph reports one TCR beta chain. The CDR3 is 16 residues long. Germline assignment: CDR1 SGDLS and CDR2 YYNGEE. The trim removed 2 bases at V and 7 bases at J, leaving 12 bases unmatched. This record belongs to a study of blood T cell repertoires in COVID-19. Study background: T cells, B-cell-depleted T cells, or PBMCs supplied cDNA or gDNA.

Libraries were prepared by immunoSEQ multiplex PCR; TCRdb keeps only in-frame clonotypes and omits some of them. The data hold 45,000 to 50,000 clones, with about 86% observed a single time. Sequencing was done on a sample of peripheral blood. This chain links TRBV9 with TRBJ1-2; 9 nucleotides match TRBD1. The sequence came from a human donor in a cohort sampled during active COVID-19. CDR3: CASSVGPQGQGFGYTF. The CDR3 coding sequence is TGTGCCAGCAGCGTCGGTCCCCAGGGACAGGGTTTTGGCTACACCTTC.